The TCR beta chain described here comes from a study of shared clonotypes between healthy human individuals. Overall study context: Each donor's CD4 naive and CD4 memory cells filled three plates apiece, CD8 naive two, and CD8 memory one.

Concerning this clone itself: Its antigen is unknown.

This CDR3 spans 14 amino acids. Germline V gene data show CDR1 as SGHTS and CDR2 as YDEGEE. V lost 6 bases to trimming and J lost 9 bases, with 22 bases between them. Sequenced by immunoSEQ multiplex PCR; TCRdb stores in-frame clones only, minus some. The sample holds 1.6 million or so clones; roughly 96% are singletons and the top ten take 0.95% to 1.5%. Whole-study results and caveats: Sampling covered nothing but blood. Tissue TCR repertoires likely differ from those found in blood. Sharing across four donors was highest in naive CD4 (around 5%) and lowest in memory CD8 (roughly 0.4%).

The study drew all its donors from Caucasian adults living in Nashville, Tennessee. The origin of this receptor is a man aged 30 to 39 in good health. Material: naive CD4+ T cells sorted from blood. As to subset: CD45RA+ positively selected. This chain connects TRBV5-8 to TRBJ2-7, with D possibly being TRBD1 (6 bases). The CDR3: CASNLLPGAERQYF. The CDR3 nucleotides are TGTGCCAGCAACCTACTTCCAGGGGCTGAGAGGCAGTACTTC.